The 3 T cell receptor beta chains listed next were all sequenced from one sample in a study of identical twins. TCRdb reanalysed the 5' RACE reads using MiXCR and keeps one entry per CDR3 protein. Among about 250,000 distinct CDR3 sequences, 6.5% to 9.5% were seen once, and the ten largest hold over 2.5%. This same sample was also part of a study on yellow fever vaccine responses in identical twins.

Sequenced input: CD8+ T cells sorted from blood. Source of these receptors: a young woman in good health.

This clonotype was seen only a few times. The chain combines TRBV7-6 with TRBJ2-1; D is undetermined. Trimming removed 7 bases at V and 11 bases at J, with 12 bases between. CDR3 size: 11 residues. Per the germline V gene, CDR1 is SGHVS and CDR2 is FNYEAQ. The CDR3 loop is CASTNQGQQFF. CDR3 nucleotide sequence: TGTGCCAGCACCAATCAAGGGCAGCAGTTCTTC.

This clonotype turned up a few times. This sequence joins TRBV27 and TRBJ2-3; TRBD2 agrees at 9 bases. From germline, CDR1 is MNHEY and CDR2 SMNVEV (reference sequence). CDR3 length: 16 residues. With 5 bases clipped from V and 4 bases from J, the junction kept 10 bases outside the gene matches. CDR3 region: CASSLAGGNSPDTQYF. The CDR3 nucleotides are TGTGCCAGCAGTCTCGCGGGGGGGAATAGCCCAGATACGCAGTATTTT.

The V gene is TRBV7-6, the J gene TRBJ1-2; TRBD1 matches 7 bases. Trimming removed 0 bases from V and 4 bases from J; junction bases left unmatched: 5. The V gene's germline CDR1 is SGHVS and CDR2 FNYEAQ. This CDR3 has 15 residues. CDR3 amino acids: CASSLATGSTYGYTF. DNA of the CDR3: TGTGCCAGCAGCTTAGCGACAGGGTCGACCTATGGCTACACCTTC. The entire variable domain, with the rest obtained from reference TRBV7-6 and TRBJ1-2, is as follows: GAGVSQSPRYKVTKRGQDVALRCDPISGHVSLYWYRQALGQGPEFLTYFNYEAQQDKSGLPNDRFSAERPEGSISTLTIQRTEQRDSAMYRCASSLATGSTYGYTFGSGTRLTVV.